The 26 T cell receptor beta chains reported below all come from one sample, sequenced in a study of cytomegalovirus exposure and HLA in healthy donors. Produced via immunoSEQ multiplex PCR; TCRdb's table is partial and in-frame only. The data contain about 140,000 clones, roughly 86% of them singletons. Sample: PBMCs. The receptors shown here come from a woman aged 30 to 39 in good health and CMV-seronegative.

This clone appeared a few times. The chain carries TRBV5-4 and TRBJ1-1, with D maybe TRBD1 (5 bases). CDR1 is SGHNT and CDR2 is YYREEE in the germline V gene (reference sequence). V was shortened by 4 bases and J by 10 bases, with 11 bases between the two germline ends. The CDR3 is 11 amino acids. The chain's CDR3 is CASSGMGGAFF. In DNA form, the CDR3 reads TGTGCCAGCAGCGGCATGGGGGGAGCTTTCTTT.

Written as DNA, the CDR3 is TGTGCCAGGTCGAGGCAGGGCGGCACCGGGGAGCTGTTTTTT. It codes for CARSRQGGTGELFF. The chain uses TRBV6-7 and TRBJ2-2; TRBD1 might be the D (5 bases). TRBV6-7 is designated an ORF whose function remains uncertain. This CDR3 is 14 amino acids long. The V and J ends lost 9 bases and 4 bases respectively, with 15 bases between them.

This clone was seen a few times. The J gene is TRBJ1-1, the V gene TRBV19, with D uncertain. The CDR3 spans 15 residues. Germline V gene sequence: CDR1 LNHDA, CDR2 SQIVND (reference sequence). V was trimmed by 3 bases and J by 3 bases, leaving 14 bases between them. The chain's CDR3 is CASSIGRVGHTEAFF. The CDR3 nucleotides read TGTGCCAGTAGTATTGGGAGGGTAGGGCACACTGAAGCTTTCTTT.

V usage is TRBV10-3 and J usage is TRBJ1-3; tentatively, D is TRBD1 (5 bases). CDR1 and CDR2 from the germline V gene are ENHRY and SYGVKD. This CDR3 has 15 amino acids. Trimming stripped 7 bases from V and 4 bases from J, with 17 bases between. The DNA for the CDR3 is TGTGCCATCATGGCAGGGCAGATTCCCGGAAACACCATATATTTT. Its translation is CAIMAGQIPGNTIYF.

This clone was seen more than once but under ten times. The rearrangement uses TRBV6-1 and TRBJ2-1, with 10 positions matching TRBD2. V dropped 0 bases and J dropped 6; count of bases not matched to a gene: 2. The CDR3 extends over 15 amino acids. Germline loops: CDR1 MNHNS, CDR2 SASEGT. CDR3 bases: TGTGCCAGCAGTGAAGCGAGCGGGGGGGCCAATGAGCAGTTCTTC. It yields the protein CASSEASGGANEQFF.

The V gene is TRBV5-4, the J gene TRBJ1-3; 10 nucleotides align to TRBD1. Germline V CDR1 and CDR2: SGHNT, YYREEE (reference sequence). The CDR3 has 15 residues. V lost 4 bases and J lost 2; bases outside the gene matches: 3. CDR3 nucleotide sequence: TGTGCCAGCAGCCCGGGGACAGGGGCTGGAAACACCATATATTTT. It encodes CASSPGTGAGNTIYF.

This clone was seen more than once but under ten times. CDR3 protein: CASSVRGNTEAFF. DNA of the CDR3: TGTGCCAGCAGCGTTCGGGGGAACACTGAAGCTTTCTTT. The genes are TRBV9 and TRBJ1-1; D call uncertain. Germline lookup yields CDR1 SGDLS and CDR2 YYNGEE. This CDR3 spans 13 amino acids. Trimming left V 2 bases short and J 1 base short, with 6 bases between.

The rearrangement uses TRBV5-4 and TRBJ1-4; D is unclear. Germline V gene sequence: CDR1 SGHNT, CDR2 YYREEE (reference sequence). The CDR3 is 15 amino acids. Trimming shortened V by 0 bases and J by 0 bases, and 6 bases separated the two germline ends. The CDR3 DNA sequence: TGTGCCAGCAGCTTGGGGGGAGCAACTAATGAAAAACTGTTTTTT. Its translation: CASSLGGATNEKLFF.

The CDR3 spells CASSLNKNTEAFF. CDR3 bases: TGTGCCAGCAGCTTGAATAAGAACACTGAAGCTTTCTTT. This sequence joins TRBV5-8 and TRBJ1-1; D unclear. The CDR3 spans 13 residues. Germline lookup yields CDR1 SGHTS and CDR2 YDEGEE. V was clipped by 1 base and J by 1 base, with 5 bases between them.

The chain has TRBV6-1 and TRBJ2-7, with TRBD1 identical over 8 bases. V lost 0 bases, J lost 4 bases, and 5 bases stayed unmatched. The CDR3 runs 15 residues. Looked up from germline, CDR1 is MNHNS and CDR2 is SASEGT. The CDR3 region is CASSEAGTGGYEQYF. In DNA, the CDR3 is TGTGCCAGCAGTGAAGCCGGGACAGGCGGTTACGAGCAGTACTTC.

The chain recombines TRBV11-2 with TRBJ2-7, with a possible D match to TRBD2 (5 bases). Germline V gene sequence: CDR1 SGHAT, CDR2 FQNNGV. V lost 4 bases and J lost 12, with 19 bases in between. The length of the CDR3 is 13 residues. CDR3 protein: CASSSSGLAASYF. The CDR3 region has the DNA TGTGCCAGCAGCTCATCCGGACTCGCCGCATCGTACTTC.

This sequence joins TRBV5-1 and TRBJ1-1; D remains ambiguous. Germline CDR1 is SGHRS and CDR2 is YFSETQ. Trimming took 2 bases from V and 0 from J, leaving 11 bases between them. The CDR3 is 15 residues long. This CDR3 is CASSFAGNMNTEAFF. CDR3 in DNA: TGCGCCAGCAGCTTTGCGGGAAACATGAACACTGAAGCTTTCTTT.

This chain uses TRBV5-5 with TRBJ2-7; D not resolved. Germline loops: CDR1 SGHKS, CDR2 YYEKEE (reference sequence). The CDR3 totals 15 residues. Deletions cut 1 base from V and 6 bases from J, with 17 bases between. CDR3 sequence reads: CASSLFLSSLSEQYF. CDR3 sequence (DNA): TGTGCCAGCAGCTTGTTTCTCAGTAGCCTCTCCGAGCAGTACTTC.

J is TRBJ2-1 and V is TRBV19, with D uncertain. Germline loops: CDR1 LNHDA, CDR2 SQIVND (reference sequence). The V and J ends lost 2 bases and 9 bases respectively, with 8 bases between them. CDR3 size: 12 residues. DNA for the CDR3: TGTGCCAGTAGTATATTCACGGGTGAGCAGTTCTTC. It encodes CASSIFTGEQFF.

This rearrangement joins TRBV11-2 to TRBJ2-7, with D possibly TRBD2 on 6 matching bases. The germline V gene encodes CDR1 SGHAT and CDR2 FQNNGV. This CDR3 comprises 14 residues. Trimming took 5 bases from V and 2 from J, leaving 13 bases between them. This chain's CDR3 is CASSSNSGAYEQYF. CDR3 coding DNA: TGTGCCAGCAGCAGTAATAGCGGCGCCTACGAGCAGTACTTC.

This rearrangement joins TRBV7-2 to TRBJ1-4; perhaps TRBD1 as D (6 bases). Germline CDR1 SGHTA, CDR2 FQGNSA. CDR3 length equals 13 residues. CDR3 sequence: CAVGGLGWEKLFF. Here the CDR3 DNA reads TGTGCGGTCGGGGGGCTCGGATGGGAAAAACTGTTTTTT. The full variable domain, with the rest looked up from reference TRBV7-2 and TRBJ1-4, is GAGVSQSPSNKVTEKGKDVELRCDPISGHTALYWYRQSLGQGLEFLIYFQGNSAPDKSGLPSDRFSAERTGGSVSTLTIQRTQQEDSAVYLCAVGGLGWEKLFFGSGTQLSVL.

The CDR3 bases are TGTGCCAGTAGTAATCGCAGGGGCGGTAGCAATCAGCCCCAGCATTTT. This codes for CASSNRRGGSNQPQHF. The rearrangement links TRBV19 to TRBJ1-5; D might be TRBD1 (6 bases). This CDR3 is 16 amino acids long. V dropped 4 bases and J dropped 0 bases, with 13 bases sitting between them. Germline loops: CDR1 LNHDA, CDR2 SQIVND (reference sequence).

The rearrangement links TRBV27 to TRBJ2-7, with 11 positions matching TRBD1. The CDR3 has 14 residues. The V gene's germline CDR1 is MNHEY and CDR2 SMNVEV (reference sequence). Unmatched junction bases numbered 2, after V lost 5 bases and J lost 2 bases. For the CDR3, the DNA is TGTGCCAGCAGTCGGGACAGGGGGGCCTACGAGCAGTACTTC. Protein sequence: CASSRDRGAYEQYF.

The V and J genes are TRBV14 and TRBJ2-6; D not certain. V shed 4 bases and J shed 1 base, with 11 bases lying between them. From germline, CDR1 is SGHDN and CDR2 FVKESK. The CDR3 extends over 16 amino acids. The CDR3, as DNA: TGTGCCAGCAGCCCTCAACGCGCTTCTGGGGCCAACGTCCTGACTTTC. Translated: CASSPQRASGANVLTF.

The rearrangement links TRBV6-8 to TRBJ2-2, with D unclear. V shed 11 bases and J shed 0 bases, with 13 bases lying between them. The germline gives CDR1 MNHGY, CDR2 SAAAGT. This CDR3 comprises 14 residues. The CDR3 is CAPREFANTGELFF. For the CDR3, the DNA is TGTGCCCCTCGAGAGTTCGCGAACACCGGGGAGCTGTTTTTT.

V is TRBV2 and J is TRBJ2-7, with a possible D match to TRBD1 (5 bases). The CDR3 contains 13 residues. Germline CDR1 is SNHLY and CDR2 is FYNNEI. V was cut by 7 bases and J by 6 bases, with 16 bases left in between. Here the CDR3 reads CASKVSQTAEQYF. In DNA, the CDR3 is TGTGCCAGCAAGGTCTCTCAGACAGCCGAGCAGTACTTC.

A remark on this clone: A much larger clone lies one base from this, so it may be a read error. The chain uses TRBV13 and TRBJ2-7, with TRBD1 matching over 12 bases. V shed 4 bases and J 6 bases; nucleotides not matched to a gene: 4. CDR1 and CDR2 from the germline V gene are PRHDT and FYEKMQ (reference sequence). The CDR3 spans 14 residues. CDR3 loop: CASSSRDRGLEQYF. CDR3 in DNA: TGTGCCAGCAGCTCCCGGGACAGGGGGCTCGAGCAGTACTTC.

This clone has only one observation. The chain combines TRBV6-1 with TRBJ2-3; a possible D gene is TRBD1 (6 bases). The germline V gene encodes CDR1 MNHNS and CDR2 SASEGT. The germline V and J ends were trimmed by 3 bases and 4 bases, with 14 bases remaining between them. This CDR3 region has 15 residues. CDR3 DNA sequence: TGTGCCAGCAGTGATCAGGGGACCCCTCCAGATACGCAGTATTTT. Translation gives CASSDQGTPPDTQYF.

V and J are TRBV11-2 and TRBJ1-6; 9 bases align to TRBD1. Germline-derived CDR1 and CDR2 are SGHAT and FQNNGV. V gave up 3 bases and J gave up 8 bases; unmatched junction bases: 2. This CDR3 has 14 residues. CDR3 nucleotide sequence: TGTGCCAGCAGCTTTGGGGACAGGGATTCACCCCTCCACTTT. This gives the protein CASSFGDRDSPLHF.

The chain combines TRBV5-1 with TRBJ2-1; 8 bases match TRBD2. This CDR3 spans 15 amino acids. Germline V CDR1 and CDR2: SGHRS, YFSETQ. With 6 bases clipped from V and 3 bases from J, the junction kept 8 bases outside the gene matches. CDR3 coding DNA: TGCGCCAGCAATGGTGCGGGGGGCATCTACAATGAGCAGTTCTTC. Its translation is CASNGAGGIYNEQFF.

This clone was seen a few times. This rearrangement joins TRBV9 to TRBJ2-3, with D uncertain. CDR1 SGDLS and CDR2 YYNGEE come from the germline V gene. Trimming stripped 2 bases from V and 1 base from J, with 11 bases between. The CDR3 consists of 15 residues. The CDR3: CASSVEGARTDTQYF. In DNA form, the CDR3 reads TGTGCCAGCAGCGTTGAAGGAGCCCGCACAGATACGCAGTATTTT.